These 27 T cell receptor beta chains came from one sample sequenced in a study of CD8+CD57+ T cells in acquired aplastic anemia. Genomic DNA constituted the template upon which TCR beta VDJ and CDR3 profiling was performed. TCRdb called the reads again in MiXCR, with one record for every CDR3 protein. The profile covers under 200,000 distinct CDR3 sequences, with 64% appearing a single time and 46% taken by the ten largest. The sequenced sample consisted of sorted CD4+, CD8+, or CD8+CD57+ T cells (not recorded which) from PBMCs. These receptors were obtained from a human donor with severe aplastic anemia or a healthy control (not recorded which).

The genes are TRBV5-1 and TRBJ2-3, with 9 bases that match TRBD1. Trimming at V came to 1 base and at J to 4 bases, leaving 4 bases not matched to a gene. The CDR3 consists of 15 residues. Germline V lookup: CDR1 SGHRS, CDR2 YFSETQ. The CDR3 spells CASSLFGTGSDTQYF. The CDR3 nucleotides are TGCGCCAGCAGCTTGTTTGGGACAGGGTCAGATACGCAGTATTTT.

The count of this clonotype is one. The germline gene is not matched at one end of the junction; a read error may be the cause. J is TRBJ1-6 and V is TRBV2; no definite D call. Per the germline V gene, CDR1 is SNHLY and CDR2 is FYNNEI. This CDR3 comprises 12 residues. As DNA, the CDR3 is TGTGCCTGCAGTGACGTTGATTCACCCCTCCACTTT. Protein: CACSDVDSPLHF. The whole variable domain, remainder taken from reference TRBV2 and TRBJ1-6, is EPEVTQTPSHQVTQMGQEVILRCVPISNHLYFYWYRQILGQKVEFLVSFYNNEISEKSEIFDDQFSVERPDGSNFTLKIRSTKLEDSAMYFCACSDVDSPLHFGNGTRLTVT.

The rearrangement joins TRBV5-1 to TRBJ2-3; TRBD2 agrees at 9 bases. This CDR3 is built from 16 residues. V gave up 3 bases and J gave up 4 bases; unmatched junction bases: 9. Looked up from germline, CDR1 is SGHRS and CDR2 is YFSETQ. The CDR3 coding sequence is TGCGCCAGCAGCTCCTCCGGGACTAGCAGCGCAGATACGCAGTATTTT. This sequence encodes CASSSSGTSSADTQYF.

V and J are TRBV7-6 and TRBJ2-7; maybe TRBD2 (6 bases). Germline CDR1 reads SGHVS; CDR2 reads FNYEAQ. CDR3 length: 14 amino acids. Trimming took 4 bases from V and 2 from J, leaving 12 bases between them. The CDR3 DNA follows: TGTGCCAGCAGCTCCGGGACTCTTACCTACGAGCAGTACTTC. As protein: CASSSGTLTYEQYF.

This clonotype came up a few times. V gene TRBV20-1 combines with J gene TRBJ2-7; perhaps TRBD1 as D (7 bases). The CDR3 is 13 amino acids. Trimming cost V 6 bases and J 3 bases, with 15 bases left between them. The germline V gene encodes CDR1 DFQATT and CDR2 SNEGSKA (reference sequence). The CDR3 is CSAVDREDYEQYF. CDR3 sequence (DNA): TGCAGTGCCGTAGACAGGGAGGACTACGAGCAGTACTTC.

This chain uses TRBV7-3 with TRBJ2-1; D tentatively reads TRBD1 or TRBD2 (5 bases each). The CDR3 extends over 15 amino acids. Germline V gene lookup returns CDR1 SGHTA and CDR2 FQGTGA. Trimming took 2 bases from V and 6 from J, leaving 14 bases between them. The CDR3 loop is CASSLSWGPSNEQFF. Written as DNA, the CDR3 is TGTGCCAGCAGCTTATCTTGGGGACCCTCCAATGAGCAGTTCTTC.

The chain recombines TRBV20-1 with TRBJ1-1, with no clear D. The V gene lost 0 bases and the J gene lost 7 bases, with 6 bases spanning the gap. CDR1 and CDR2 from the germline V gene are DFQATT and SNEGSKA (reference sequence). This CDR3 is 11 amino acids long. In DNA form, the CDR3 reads TGCAGTGCTAGAGACGGTGTTGAAGCTTTCTTT. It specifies CSARDGVEAFF.

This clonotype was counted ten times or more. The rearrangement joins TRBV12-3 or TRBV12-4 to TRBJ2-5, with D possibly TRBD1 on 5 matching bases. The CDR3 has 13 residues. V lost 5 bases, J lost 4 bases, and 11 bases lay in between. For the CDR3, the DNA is TGTGCCAGCAGTCTCCTCAGGGTAGAGACCCAGTACTTC. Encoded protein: CASSLLRVETQYF.

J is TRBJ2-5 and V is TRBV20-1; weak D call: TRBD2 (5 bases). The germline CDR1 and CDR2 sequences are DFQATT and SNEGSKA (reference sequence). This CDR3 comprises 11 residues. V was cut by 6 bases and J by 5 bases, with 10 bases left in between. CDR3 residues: CSASLGETQYF. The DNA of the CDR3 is TGCAGTGCCTCACTAGGGGAGACCCAGTACTTC.

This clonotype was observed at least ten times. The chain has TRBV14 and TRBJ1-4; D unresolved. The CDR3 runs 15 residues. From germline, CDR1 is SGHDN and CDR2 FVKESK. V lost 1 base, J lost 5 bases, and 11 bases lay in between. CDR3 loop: CASSQVDGGNEKLFF. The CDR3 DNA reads TGTGCCAGCAGCCAAGTAGATGGCGGGAATGAAAAACTGTTTTTT.

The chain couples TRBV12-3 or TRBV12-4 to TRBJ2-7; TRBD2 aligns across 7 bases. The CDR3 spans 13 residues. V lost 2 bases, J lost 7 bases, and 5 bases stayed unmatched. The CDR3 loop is CASSLRRESEQYF. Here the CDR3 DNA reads TGTGCCAGCAGTTTAAGGCGGGAGAGTGAGCAGTACTTC.

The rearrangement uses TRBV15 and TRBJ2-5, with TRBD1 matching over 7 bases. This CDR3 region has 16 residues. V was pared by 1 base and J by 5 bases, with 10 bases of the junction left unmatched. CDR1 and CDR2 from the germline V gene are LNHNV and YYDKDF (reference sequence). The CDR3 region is CATSRGGTVGGETQYF. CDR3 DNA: TGTGCCACCAGCAGAGGAGGGACAGTCGGCGGCGAGACCCAGTACTTC.

CDR3 sequence (DNA): TGTGCCAGTAGTATAGGACAGGACCTAAGGGAGCAGTACTTC. This codes for CASSIGQDLREQYF. This chain links TRBV19 with TRBJ2-7, with D possibly being TRBD1 (6 bases). CDR1 and CDR2 (germline): LNHDA, SQIVND (reference sequence). Trimming shortened V by 1 base and J by 7 bases, and 14 bases separated the two germline ends. CDR3 length: 14 amino acids.

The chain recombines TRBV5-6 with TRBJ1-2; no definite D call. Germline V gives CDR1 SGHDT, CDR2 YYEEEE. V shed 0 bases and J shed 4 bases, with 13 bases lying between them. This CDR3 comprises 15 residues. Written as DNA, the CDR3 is TGTGCCAGCAGCTTGGATGTGCTTCGCGGCTATGGCTACACCTTC. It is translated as CASSLDVLRGYGYTF.

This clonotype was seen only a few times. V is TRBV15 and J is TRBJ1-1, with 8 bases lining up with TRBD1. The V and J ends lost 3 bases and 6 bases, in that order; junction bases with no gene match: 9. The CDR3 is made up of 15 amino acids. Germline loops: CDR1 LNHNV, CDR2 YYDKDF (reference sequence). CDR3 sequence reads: CATSRDRVSLAEAFF. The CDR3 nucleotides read TGTGCCACCAGCAGGGACAGGGTTTCATTGGCTGAAGCTTTCTTT. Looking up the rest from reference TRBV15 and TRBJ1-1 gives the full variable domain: DAMVIQNPRYQVTQFGKPVTLSCSQTLNHNVMYWYQQKSSQAPKLLFHYYDKDFNNEADTPDNFQSRRPNTSFCFLDIRSPGLGDTAMYLCATSRDRVSLAEAFFGQGTRLTVV.

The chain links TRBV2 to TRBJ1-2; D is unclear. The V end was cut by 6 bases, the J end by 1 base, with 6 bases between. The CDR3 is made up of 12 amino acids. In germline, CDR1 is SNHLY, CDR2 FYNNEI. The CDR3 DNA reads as TGTGCCAGCAGCGGAATTAACTATGGCTACACCTTC. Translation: CASSGINYGYTF.

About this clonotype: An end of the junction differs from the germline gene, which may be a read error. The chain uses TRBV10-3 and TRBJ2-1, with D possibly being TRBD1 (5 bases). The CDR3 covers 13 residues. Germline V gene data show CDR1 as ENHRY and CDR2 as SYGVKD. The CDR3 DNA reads TGTGCCAGCAGTGACGGTCCAGGGTATGAGCAGTTCTTC. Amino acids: CASSDGPGYEQFF.

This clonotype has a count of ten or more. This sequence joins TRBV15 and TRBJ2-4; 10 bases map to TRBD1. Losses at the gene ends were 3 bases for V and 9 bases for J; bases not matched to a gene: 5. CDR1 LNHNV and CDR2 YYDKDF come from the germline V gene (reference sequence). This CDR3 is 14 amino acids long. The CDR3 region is CATSSDRGPSIQYF. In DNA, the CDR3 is TGTGCCACCAGCAGCGACAGGGGGCCTAGCATTCAGTACTTC.

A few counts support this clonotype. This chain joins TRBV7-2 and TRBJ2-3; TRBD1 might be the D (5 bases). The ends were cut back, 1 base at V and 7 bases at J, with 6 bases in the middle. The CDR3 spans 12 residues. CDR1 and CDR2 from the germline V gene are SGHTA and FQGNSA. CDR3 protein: CASSLDRNTQYF. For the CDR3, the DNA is TGTGCCAGCAGCTTAGACAGGAATACGCAGTATTTT. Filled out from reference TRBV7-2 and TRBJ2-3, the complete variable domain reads GAGVSQSPSNKVTEKGKDVELRCDPISGHTALYWYRQSLGQGLEFLIYFQGNSAPDKSGLPSDRFSAERTGGSVSTLTIQRTQQEDSAVYLCASSLDRNTQYFGPGTRLTVL.

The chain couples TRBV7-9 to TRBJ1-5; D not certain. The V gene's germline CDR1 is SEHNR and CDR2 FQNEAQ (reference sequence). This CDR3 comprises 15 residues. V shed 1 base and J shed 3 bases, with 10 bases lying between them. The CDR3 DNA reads TGTGCCAGCAGCTTAGAGCCAGGCATCAATCAGCCCCAGCATTTT. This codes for CASSLEPGINQPQHF.

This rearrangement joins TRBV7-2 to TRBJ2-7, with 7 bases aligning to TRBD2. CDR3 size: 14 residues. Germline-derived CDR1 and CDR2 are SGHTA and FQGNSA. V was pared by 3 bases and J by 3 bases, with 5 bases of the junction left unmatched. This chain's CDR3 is CASSLTTSVYEQYF. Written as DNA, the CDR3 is TGTGCCAGCAGCTTGACTACTAGCGTCTACGAGCAGTACTTC.

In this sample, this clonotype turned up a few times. The CDR3, as DNA: TGTGCCAGCAGCCAAGAAGGGGTAACCCAGTACTTC. This sequence encodes CASSQEGVTQYF. The rearrangement links TRBV14 to TRBJ2-5, with D maybe TRBD1 (5 bases). The CDR3 extends over 12 amino acids. Germline V gene data show CDR1 as SGHDN and CDR2 as FVKESK. V was trimmed by 0 bases and J by 8 bases, leaving 7 bases between them.

DNA of the CDR3: TGCAGTGCTTCACCCACCGAGAGGAAGCAGTTCTTC. Translation: CSASPTERKQFF. The chain employs TRBV20-1 and TRBJ2-1; the D is unclear. Germline values: CDR1 DFQATT, CDR2 SNEGSKA (reference sequence). CDR3 length: 12 amino acids. Trimming cost V 5 bases and J 11 bases, with 16 bases left between them.

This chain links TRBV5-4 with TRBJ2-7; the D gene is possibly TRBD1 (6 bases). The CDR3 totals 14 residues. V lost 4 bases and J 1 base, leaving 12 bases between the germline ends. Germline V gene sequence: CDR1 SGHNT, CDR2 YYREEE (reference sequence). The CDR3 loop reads CASSPPQGSYEQYF. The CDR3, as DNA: TGTGCCAGCAGCCCGCCACAGGGATCCTACGAGCAGTACTTC.

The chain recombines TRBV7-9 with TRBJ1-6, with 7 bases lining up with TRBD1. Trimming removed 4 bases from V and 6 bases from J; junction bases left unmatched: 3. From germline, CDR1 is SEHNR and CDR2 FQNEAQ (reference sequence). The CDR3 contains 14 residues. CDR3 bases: TGTGCCAGCAGCTGGGACAGAATTAATTCACCCCTCCACTTT. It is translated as CASSWDRINSPLHF.

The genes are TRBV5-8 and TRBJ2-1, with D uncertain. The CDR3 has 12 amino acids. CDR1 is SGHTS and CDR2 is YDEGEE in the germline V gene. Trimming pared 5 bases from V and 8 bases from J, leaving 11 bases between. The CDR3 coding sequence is TGTGCCAGCAGTGATGCGAGCCATGAGCAGTTCTTC. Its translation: CASSDASHEQFF.

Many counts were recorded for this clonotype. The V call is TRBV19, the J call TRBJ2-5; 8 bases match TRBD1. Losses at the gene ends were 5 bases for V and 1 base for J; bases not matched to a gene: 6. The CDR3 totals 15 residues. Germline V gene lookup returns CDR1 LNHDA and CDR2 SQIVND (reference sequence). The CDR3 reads CASSADRVAQETQYF. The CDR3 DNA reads TGTGCCAGTAGTGCGGACAGGGTCGCCCAAGAGACCCAGTACTTC.